Sequencing of this TCR beta chain was carried out in a study of T cell responses to AZD1222 COVID-19 vaccine. Points from the study as a whole: In a largely white British group with more females than males, clonal diversity was possibly underestimated. Spike-specific TCR breadth and depth grew following two AZD1222 doses. The number of AZD1222 recipients seropositive at baseline was only 5 to 7.

From germline, CDR1 is SEHNR and CDR2 FQNEAQ (reference sequence). V shed 5 bases and J shed 8 bases, with 13 bases lying between them. This CDR3 region has 14 residues. Comment on this clone: The antigen is undetermined.

Method: immunoSEQ multiplex PCR; TCRdb's copy keeps in-frame clones and lacks some. The sample records some 150,000 clones, roughly 90% being singletons. The rearrangement uses TRBV7-9 and TRBJ1-6; unclear D gene. This sequence originates from an adult who received the AZD1222 COVID-19 vaccine. The material sequenced was peripheral blood, taken 28 days after the second AZD1222 dose. The CDR3 coding sequence is TGTGCCAGCAGCCCCCGGACTATGGATTCACCCCTCCACTTT. The encoded protein is CASSPRTMDSPLHF.